This T cell receptor (beta chain) emerged from a study of cytomegalovirus exposure and HLA in healthy donors. Study-wide findings and caveats: In a later analysis, TCR beta V- and J-gene trimming was associated with a missense DCLRE1C variant. In a later analysis, at a false discovery rate of 0.05, some 15,000 TCR beta sequences were associated with HLA alleles.

About this clone itself: Its antigen remains unidentified.

PCR amplification relied on 60 Vbeta primers (plus 13 Jbeta primers). Data came from immunoSEQ multiplex PCR; TCRdb stores just in-frame clones and leaves some out. The table shows around 210,000 clones, with more than 70% occurring only once. This clonotype was obtained from a boy aged 10-17 years in good health and CMV-seronegative. The source material was PBMCs.

The CDR3 reads CASSQESVVEAFF. The CDR3 region has the DNA TGCGCCAGCAGCCAAGAATCTGTAGTTGAAGCTTTCTTT. The chain uses TRBV4-1 and TRBJ1-1; no reliable D call. V was cut by 0 bases and J by 7 bases, with 9 bases left in between. The CDR3 is 13 residues long. Germline CDR1 and CDR2: MGHRA and YSYEKL.